This TCR beta chain was retrieved from a study of cytomegalovirus exposure and HLA in healthy donors. Study at large: One earlier analysis, a look at about 179 million T cells, found more than 100 million unique TCR beta sequences. Genotyping showed 75% to 90% of approximately 430 donors falling in the Caucasian-associated ancestry cluster. Study-wide results and limits: A later analysis found common viral pathogens apparently linked to several of the most significant clusters. The later analysis indicated that the majority of CMV-associated TCR beta chains appeared HLA-restricted.

Comment on this clone: Its cognate antigen is unknown.

60 Vbeta and 13 Jbeta primers were used in PCR. Method: immunoSEQ multiplex PCR; TCRdb's copy keeps in-frame clones and lacks some. The sample lists about 120,000 clones, approximately 70% seen once, with about 9% in the top ten. V lost 6 bases and J lost 4, with 12 bases in between. Germline CDR1 reads LNHDA; CDR2 reads SQIVND (reference sequence). This CDR3 has 13 amino acids. Specimen: PBMCs. The clonotype originates from a man aged 25-45 years in good health and CMV-seropositive. The chain couples TRBV19 to TRBJ1-2; tentative D call: TRBD1 (5 bases). In DNA, the CDR3 is TGTGCCAGTAGCATGGGGCGCGGCTATGGCTACACCTTC. Amino acid sequence: CASSMGRGYGYTF.